This T cell receptor (beta chain) was captured in a study of blood T cell repertoires in COVID-19. The germline CDR1 and CDR2 sequences are SGHTA and FQGTGA. Trimming removed 6 bases from V and 8 bases from J; junction bases left unmatched: 10. This CDR3 spans 16 amino acids. Per the original data handling: Reference gene primer amplification gave nucleated cell count estimates. Assay used: immunoSEQ multiplex PCR; TCRdb lists only in-frame clones, some missing. V, J and clone size are taken as reported in that table, and D and trimming were inferred from the DNA itself. The sample comprises over 20,000 clones, approximately 75% of which are singletons, and about 6% rests with the top ten.

This chain joins TRBV7-3 and TRBJ2-2, with TRBD1 identical over 12 bases. The sequence derives from a man in his fifties or sixties with COVID-19, enrolled during active disease. Sample: peripheral blood. This CDR3 is CASRHPGQGARGELFF. The CDR3 bases are TGTGCCAGCAGGCATCCGGGACAGGGGGCGCGAGGGGAGCTGTTTTTT.